These 25 T cell receptor beta chains were all obtained from the same sample, sequenced in a study of OX40 agonist ivuxolimab in advanced cancers. Clones were read by immunoSEQ multiplex PCR, and TCRdb kept only the in-frame ones, dropping some. The sample gives 87,000 or so clones, 80% to 90% of which show up once; around 1.5% is in the top ten. The specimen comprised CD4+ or CD8+ T cells sorted from blood, sampled in a trial of the OX40 agonist ivuxolimab. The source is an adult with an advanced solid tumor such as melanoma, head and neck, liver or kidney cancer.

This chain connects TRBV11-2 to TRBJ1-2; 7 positions match TRBD1. This CDR3 comprises 15 residues. Trimming cost V 4 bases and J 4 bases; bases outside gene matches: 9. Per germline, CDR1 SGHAT and CDR2 FQNNGV. This chain's CDR3 is CASSSNPGQTYGYTF. In nucleotides, the CDR3 is TGTGCCAGCAGCTCAAACCCGGGACAGACCTATGGCTACACCTTC.

The chain combines TRBV5-1 with TRBJ2-5; TRBD2 matches at 8 bases. CDR3 length equals 14 residues. Unmatched junction bases numbered 3, after V lost 0 bases and J lost 5 bases. Germline loops: CDR1 SGHRS, CDR2 YFSETQ. The CDR3 sequence: CASSLVSGVETQYF. DNA of the CDR3: TGCGCCAGCAGCTTGGTTAGCGGGGTCGAGACCCAGTACTTC.

The rearrangement joins TRBV7-9 to TRBJ1-5; D gene uncertain. The CDR3 sequence is 15 residues long. Between the trimmed V and J ends, which lost 5 bases and 2 bases, there was a span of 13 bases. CDR1 and CDR2 (germline): SEHNR, FQNEAQ (reference sequence). CDR3: CASSPLRAGNQPQHF. In nucleotides, the CDR3 is TGTGCCAGCAGCCCGCTAAGGGCAGGCAATCAGCCCCAGCATTTT. Supplemented by reference TRBV7-9 and TRBJ1-5, the full variable domain reads DTGVSQNPRHKITKRGQNVTFRCDPISEHNRLYWYRQTLGQGPEFLTYFQNEAQLEKSRLLSDRFSAERPKGSFSTLEIQRTEQGDSAMYLCASSPLRAGNQPQHFGDGTRLSIL.

The chain links TRBV27 to TRBJ2-7; D ambiguous. The CDR3 sequence is 16 residues long. Trimming left V 4 bases short and J 3 bases short, with 19 bases between. The germline CDR1 and CDR2 sequences are MNHEY and SMNVEV (reference sequence). CDR3 coding DNA: TGTGCCAGCAGTTCCATAAAATCCGGAAAAGGCTACGAGCAGTACTTC. Translated: CASSSIKSGKGYEQYF.

The chain combines TRBV6-1 with TRBJ1-2; D is perhaps TRBD1 (6 bases). This CDR3 contains 14 residues. Germline-derived CDR1 and CDR2 are MNHNS and SASEGT. Trimming took 0 bases from V and 8 from J, leaving 13 bases between them. The CDR3 is CASSEARGAGGYTF. DNA for the CDR3: TGTGCCAGCAGTGAAGCAAGGGGGGCTGGGGGCTACACCTTC.

The rearrangement links TRBV5-5 to TRBJ2-5; TRBD1 aligns across 8 bases. V lost 3 bases to trimming and J lost 5 bases; unmatched junction nucleotides: 6. The CDR3 spans 14 residues. CDR1 is SGHKS, CDR2 YYEKEE, per germline (reference sequence). CDR3 amino acids: CASSSGQGRETQYF. CDR3 in DNA: TGTGCCAGCAGCTCAGGACAGGGCCGGGAGACCCAGTACTTC.

The rearrangement uses TRBV27 and TRBJ2-7; weak D call: TRBD1 (5 bases). The V gene lost 4 bases and the J gene lost 1 base, with 8 bases spanning the gap. This CDR3 has 13 residues. Germline values: CDR1 MNHEY, CDR2 SMNVEV (reference sequence). As DNA, the CDR3 is TGTGCCAGCAGTTGGGGCACGTCCTACGAGCAGTACTTC. Translated: CASSWGTSYEQYF.

The V gene is TRBV25-1, the J gene TRBJ1-2; D gene uncertain. Looked up from germline, CDR1 is MGHDK and CDR2 is SYGVNS. Trimming stripped 3 bases from V and 8 bases from J, with 7 bases between. CDR3 length: 11 amino acids. This CDR3 is CASSDLRGYTF. CDR3 sequence (DNA): TGTGCCAGCAGTGATCTTAGGGGCTACACCTTC.

Note on this clone: A read error may produce the germline difference seen at one junction end. This chain links TRBV7-2 with TRBJ1-4; D call uncertain. CDR1 SGHTA and CDR2 FQGNSA come from the germline V gene. This CDR3 contains 13 residues. The CDR3 DNA follows: TGTGCCAGCAGCTTAGAAGCGAGGCGGGAACTGCTTTTT. Translating it yields CASSLEARRELLF.

The chain is built from TRBV27 and TRBJ2-3; 8 bases map to TRBD2. CDR1 is MNHEY, CDR2 SMNVEV, per germline (reference sequence). Trimming cost V 5 bases and J 5 bases; bases outside gene matches: 9. The CDR3 contains 15 residues. The CDR3 DNA reads as TGTGCCAGCAGTCCCCGAGGACTAGCCGGAGATACGCAGTATTTT. It encodes CASSPRGLAGDTQYF.

The chain has TRBV15 and TRBJ2-7; possible D gene TRBD2, 5 bases. V was cut by 3 bases and J by 9 bases, with 21 bases left in between. Germline V gives CDR1 LNHNV, CDR2 YYDKDF (reference sequence). The CDR3 sequence is 15 residues long. CDR3 in DNA: TGTGCCACCAGCAGGGGCGTGAGGGATGGCTTTATGCAGTACTTC. Translated: CATSRGVRDGFMQYF.

The rearrangement joins TRBV9 to TRBJ2-1, with 11 nucleotides matching TRBD2. The CDR3 has 14 amino acids. Germline assignment: CDR1 SGDLS and CDR2 YYNGEE. Trimming at V came to 3 bases and at J to 9 bases, leaving 5 bases not matched to a gene. The CDR3 coding sequence is TGTGCCAGCAGCGCGGGACTAGCGGCCGGTGAGCAGTTCTTC. It is translated as CASSAGLAAGEQFF.

The CDR3 spells CASISGSKGDTQYF. CDR3 bases: TGTGCCAGTATTAGCGGGAGCAAGGGAGATACGCAGTATTTT. The chain carries TRBV13 and TRBJ2-3; 9 bases match TRBD2. Germline values: CDR1 PRHDT, CDR2 FYEKMQ (reference sequence). The J segment lost 5 bases and the V segment lost 9 bases, leaving 9 bases of the junction unmatched. There are 14 residues in the CDR3.

This chain links TRBV2 with TRBJ2-7, with D tentatively TRBD1 or TRBD2 (7 bases each). Trimming stripped 2 bases from V and 5 bases from J, with 16 bases between. The CDR3 has 15 residues. Germline V gene lookup returns CDR1 SNHLY and CDR2 FYNNEI. The CDR3 DNA reads TGTGCCAGCAGTGAAAGGGGCAGGGGGGGCGACGAGCAGTACTTC. It translates to CASSERGRGGDEQYF.

V gene TRBV5-4 combines with J gene TRBJ2-3, with D perhaps TRBD1 (5 bases). The V gene's germline CDR1 is SGHNT and CDR2 YYREEE (reference sequence). This CDR3 is 14 amino acids long. V gave up 4 bases and J gave up 1 base, with 10 bases separating them. CDR3 nucleotides: TGTGCCAGCAGCATGAAACAGGGCACAGATACGCAGTATTTT. Protein product: CASSMKQGTDTQYF.

The chain couples TRBV29-1 to TRBJ1-2; TRBD1 might be the D (6 bases). V gave up 5 bases and J gave up 4 bases, with 20 bases separating them. This CDR3 has 15 amino acids. Germline V lookup: CDR1 SQVTM, CDR2 ANQGSEA. CDR3 in DNA: TGCAGCGTTCCAGAGGGGGGCGCGATCACCTATGGCTACACCTTC. This translates into CSVPEGGAITYGYTF.

The rearrangement joins TRBV5-1 to TRBJ1-1; 9 nucleotides align to TRBD1. The CDR3 covers 14 residues. CDR1 is SGHRS and CDR2 is YFSETQ in the germline V gene. The V and J ends lost 4 bases and 6 bases, in that order; junction bases with no gene match: 7. CDR3 sequence: CASSETGGNAEAFF. CDR3 DNA sequence: TGCGCCAGCAGCGAGACAGGGGGTAACGCTGAAGCTTTCTTT. Full variable domain (rest looked up from reference TRBV5-1 and TRBJ1-1): KAGVTQTPRYLIKTRGQQVTLSCSPISGHRSVSWYQQTPGQGLQFLFEYFSETQRNKGNFPGRFSGRQFSNSRSEMNVSTLELGDSALYLCASSETGGNAEAFFGQGTRLTVV.

The chain uses TRBV19 and TRBJ2-4; TRBD2 matches 7 bases. The CDR3 extends over 15 amino acids. J was trimmed by 1 base and V by 6 bases; bases with no gene match: 6. The germline V gene has CDR1 LNHDA and CDR2 SQIVND (reference sequence). As DNA, the CDR3 is TGTGCCAGTAGGTTTGCGGGAGTTGCCAAAAACATTCAGTACTTC. It specifies CASRFAGVAKNIQYF.

The chain combines TRBV7-2 with TRBJ2-3; 11 bases fit TRBD2. This CDR3 spans 14 amino acids. Germline V lookup: CDR1 SGHTA, CDR2 FQGNSA. V gave up 5 bases and J gave up 6 bases; unmatched junction bases: 4. The CDR3 region is CASSPGLAADTQYF. The CDR3 nucleotides are TGTGCCAGCAGCCCGGGACTAGCGGCGGATACGCAGTATTTT.

The chain's CDR3 is CASSAQGGTEAFF. CDR3 coding DNA: TGTGCCAGCAGCGCACAGGGTGGGACTGAAGCTTTCTTT. The chain couples TRBV7-3 to TRBJ1-1; D may be TRBD1 (6 bases). The CDR3 spans 13 residues. With 5 bases removed from V and 5 bases from J, the gap between germline ends came to 12 bases. Germline CDR1 SGHTA, CDR2 FQGTGA.

This chain connects TRBV6-1 to TRBJ2-3; 9 bases agree with TRBD1. The CDR3 runs 13 residues. CDR1 and CDR2 from the germline V gene are MNHNS and SASEGT. With V trimmed by 8 bases and J by 4 bases, 4 bases remained unmatched. The CDR3 DNA follows: TGTGCCAGCGGGACAGGGCGGGCAGATACGCAGTATTTT. This codes for CASGTGRADTQYF.

V usage is TRBV2 and J usage is TRBJ2-5, with D tentatively TRBD1 (6 bases). Between the trimmed V and J ends, which lost 7 bases and 1 base, there was a span of 10 bases. Germline CDR1 SNHLY, CDR2 FYNNEI. This CDR3 is 13 amino acids long. This CDR3 reads CASMGAAQETQYF. CDR3 coding DNA: TGTGCCAGCATGGGGGCCGCCCAAGAGACCCAGTACTTC.

This chain connects TRBV14 to TRBJ2-4; 12 bases are shared with TRBD2. This CDR3 is built from 16 residues. V gave up 5 bases and J gave up 0 bases; unmatched junction bases: 2. The germline CDR1 and CDR2 sequences are SGHDN and FVKESK. The CDR3 DNA reads as TGTGCCAGCAGCACGGGACTAGCGGGAGCCAAAAACATTCAGTACTTC. This translates into CASSTGLAGAKNIQYF.

The rearrangement links TRBV11-2 to TRBJ1-4, with no clear D. Germline V gene sequence: CDR1 SGHAT, CDR2 FQNNGV. The CDR3 has 14 residues. With 6 bases removed from V and 8 bases from J, the gap between germline ends came to 16 bases. The CDR3 reads CASREGLVGEKLFF. CDR3 nucleotide sequence: TGTGCCAGCAGGGAAGGGCTGGTGGGGGAAAAACTGTTTTTT.

This chain joins TRBV13 and TRBJ1-2; D remains ambiguous. The germline CDR1 and CDR2 sequences are PRHDT and FYEKMQ (reference sequence). V shed 2 bases and J shed 1 base, with 14 bases lying between them. The CDR3 loop spans 16 amino acids. For the CDR3, the DNA is TGTGCCAGCAGCTTAAAGGCGGGCGTGATTAACTATGGCTACACCTTC. Protein: CASSLKAGVINYGYTF.